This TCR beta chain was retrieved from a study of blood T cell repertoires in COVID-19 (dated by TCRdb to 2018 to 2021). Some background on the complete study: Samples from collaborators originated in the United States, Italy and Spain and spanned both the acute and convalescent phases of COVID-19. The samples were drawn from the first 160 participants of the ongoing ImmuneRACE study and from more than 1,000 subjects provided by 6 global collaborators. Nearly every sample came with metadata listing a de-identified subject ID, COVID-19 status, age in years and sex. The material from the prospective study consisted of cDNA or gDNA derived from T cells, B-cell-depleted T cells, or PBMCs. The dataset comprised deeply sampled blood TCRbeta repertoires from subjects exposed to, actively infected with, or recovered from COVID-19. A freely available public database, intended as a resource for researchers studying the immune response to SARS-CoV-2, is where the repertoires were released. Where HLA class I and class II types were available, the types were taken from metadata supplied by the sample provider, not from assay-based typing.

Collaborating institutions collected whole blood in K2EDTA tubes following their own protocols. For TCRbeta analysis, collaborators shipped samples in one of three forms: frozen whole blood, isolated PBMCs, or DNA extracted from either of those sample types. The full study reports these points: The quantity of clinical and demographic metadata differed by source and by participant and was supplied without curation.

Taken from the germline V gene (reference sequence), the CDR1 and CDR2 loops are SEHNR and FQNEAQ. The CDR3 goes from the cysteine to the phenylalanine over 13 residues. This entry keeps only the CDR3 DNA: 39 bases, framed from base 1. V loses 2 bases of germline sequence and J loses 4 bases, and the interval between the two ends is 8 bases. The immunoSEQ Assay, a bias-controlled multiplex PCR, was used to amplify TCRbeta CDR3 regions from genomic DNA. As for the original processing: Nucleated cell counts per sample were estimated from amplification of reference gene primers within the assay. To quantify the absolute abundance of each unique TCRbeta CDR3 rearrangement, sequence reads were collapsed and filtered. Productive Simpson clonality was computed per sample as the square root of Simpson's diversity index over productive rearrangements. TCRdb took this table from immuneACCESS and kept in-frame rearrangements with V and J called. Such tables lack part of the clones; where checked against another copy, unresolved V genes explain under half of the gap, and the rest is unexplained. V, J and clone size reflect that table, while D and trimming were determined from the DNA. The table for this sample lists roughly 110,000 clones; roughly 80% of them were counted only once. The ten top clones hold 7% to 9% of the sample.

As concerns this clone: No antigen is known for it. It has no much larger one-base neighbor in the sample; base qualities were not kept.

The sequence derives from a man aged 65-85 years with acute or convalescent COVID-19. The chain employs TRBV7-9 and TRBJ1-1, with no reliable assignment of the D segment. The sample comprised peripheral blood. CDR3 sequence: CASSLIPGTEAFF. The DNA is TGTGCCAGCAGCTTAATCCCCGGCACTGAAGCTTTCTTT.